These 6 T cell receptor beta chains were all obtained from the same sample, sequenced in a study of blood T cell repertoires in COVID-19. TCRdb keeps only in-frame clones here, not all; method: immunoSEQ multiplex PCR. The table has roughly 150,000 clones, about 87% seen once. The sequenced material came from peripheral blood. The receptors originated from a woman between 65 and 79 years old with COVID-19, enrolled during active disease.

The chain joins TRBV19 to TRBJ1-5; unclear D gene. Trimming cost V 1 base and J 5 bases, with 3 bases left between them. The CDR3 totals 12 residues. The germline gives CDR1 LNHDA, CDR2 SQIVND (reference sequence). The CDR3 sequence: CASSIVDQPQHF. CDR3 in DNA: TGTGCCAGTAGTATAGTAGATCAGCCCCAGCATTTT.

Written as DNA, the CDR3 is TGTGCCAGCAGCAGGGGTCGGCGGAACACTGAAGCTTTCTTT. Its translation is CASSRGRRNTEAFF. This chain links TRBV3-1 (or the pseudogene TRBV3-2) with TRBJ1-1; D possibly corresponds to TRBD1 (5 bases). V was clipped by 5 bases and J by 1 base, with 11 bases between them. From germline, CDR1 is LGHDT and CDR2 YNNKEL (reference sequence). The CDR3 has 14 amino acids.

V and J are TRBV6-2 or TRBV6-3 and TRBJ1-5, with D unclear. The CDR3 spans 15 residues. CDR1 and CDR2 (germline): MNHEY, SVGEGT. With 5 bases removed from V and 1 base from J, the gap between germline ends came to 12 bases. This CDR3 is CASSTRVQSNQPQHF. In DNA, the CDR3 is TGTGCCAGCAGTACCCGGGTTCAGAGCAATCAGCCCCAGCATTTT.

The V gene is TRBV29-1, the J gene TRBJ1-1; D might be TRBD1 (6 bases). The CDR3 contains 14 residues. V lost 7 bases, J lost 1 base, and 16 bases lay in between. The germline V gene has CDR1 SQVTM and CDR2 ANQGSEA. The CDR3: CSAFEGGTNTEAFF. In DNA, the CDR3 is TGCAGCGCCTTCGAGGGGGGGACGAACACTGAAGCTTTCTTT. The variable domain in full, completed from reference TRBV29-1 and TRBJ1-1, reads SAVISQKPSRDICQRGTSLTIQCQVDSQVTMMFWYRQQPGQSLTLIATANQGSEATYESGFVIDKFPISRPNLTFSTLTVSNMSPEDSSIYLCSAFEGGTNTEAFFGQGTRLTVV.

The V call is TRBV18, the J call TRBJ1-1, with a weak D call TRBD1 (6 bases). Trimming stripped 3 bases from V and 4 bases from J, with 15 bases between. The germline V gene has CDR1 KGHSH and CDR2 LQKENI. This CDR3 has 15 amino acids. CDR3 residues: CASSPLTGWSTEAFF. CDR3 coding DNA: TGTGCCAGCTCACCTCTAACAGGGTGGAGCACTGAAGCTTTCTTT.

The table lists this clone with a count of one. The chain uses TRBV28 and TRBJ2-2, with 8 bases matching TRBD2. The CDR3 runs 15 residues. Germline V gives CDR1 MDHEN, CDR2 SYDVKM. The V segment lost 7 bases and the J segment 1 base; nucleotides outside the gene matches: 5. The CDR3 DNA sequence: TGTGCCAGCACCAGAGCGGGGGAGAACACCGGGGAGCTGTTTTTT. This gives the protein CASTRAGENTGELFF.